These T cell receptor beta chains were read from a single sample in a study of T cell responses to AZD1222 COVID-19 vaccine. Measured with immunoSEQ multiplex PCR; TCRdb has only the in-frame clones, and not every one. The sample holds 140,000 to 150,000 clones; roughly 87% are singletons and the top ten take around 1.5%. The source was peripheral blood, collected 28 days after the second AZD1222 dose. The receptors shown here come from an adult who received the AZD1222 COVID-19 vaccine. CDR3s include the opening cysteine and the closing phenylalanine or tryptophan. Each record gives: J gene, clone size, D gene, V gene, CDR3 protein, CDR3 DNA. The D gene is left open where the match is weak. Rows give clone size only sometimes, using once, few, many, or a class for an expanded clone.

TRBJ2-7 . . TRBV6-6 CASSPIRARDLYEQYF TGTGCCAGCAGCCCTATCCGTGCCCGGGACCTCTACGAGCAGTACTTC
TRBJ2-7 . . TRBV5-1 CASSLDQLGGEQYF TGCGCCAGCAGCTTGGACCAACTGGGTGGCGAGCAGTACTTC
TRBJ1-3 . . TRBV7-2 CASSPLRSGNTIYF TGTGCCAGCAGCCCTCTTCGCTCTGGAAACACCATATATTTT
TRBJ1-1 . . TRBV7-9 CASSQIPTEAFF TGTGCCAGCAGCCAGATCCCCACTGAAGCTTTCTTT
TRBJ2-2 . TRBD2 TRBV6-5 CASSLGLAGGVGELFF TGTGCCAGCAGTTTGGGACTAGCGGGAGGGGTCGGGGAGCTGTTTTTT
TRBJ2-2 . TRBD2 TRBV5-1 CASSLLSGVGELFF TGCGCCAGCAGCTTGCTGAGCGGGGTCGGGGAGCTGTTTTTT
TRBJ1-2 . . TRBV30 CAWSVPGTQVGYGYTF TGTGCCTGGAGTGTCCCCGGGACCCAAGTGGGGTATGGCTACACCTTC
TRBJ2-7 . . TRBV28 CASSFRLGGRGGNEQYF TGTGCCAGCAGTTTTCGGCTGGGGGGCAGGGGAGGCAACGAGCAGTACTTC
TRBJ1-1 . . TRBV19 CASSILREPGTEAFF TGTGCCAGTAGTATTTTGCGGGAACCGGGAACTGAAGCTTTCTTT
TRBJ1-3 . . TRBV2 CASSAGFGNTIYF TGTGCCAGCAGTGCAGGGTTCGGAAACACCATATATTTT
TRBJ1-1 . . TRBV7-9 CASSENTEAFF TGTGCCAGCAGTGAGAACACTGAAGCTTTCTTT
TRBJ2-7 . TRBD1 TRBV6-2/TRBV6-3 CASSTTGYEQYF TGTGCCAGCAGTACGACAGGGTACGAGCAGTACTTC
TRBJ2-6 . . TRBV10-3 CAISDSGSGANVLTF TGTGCCATCAGTGACTCGGGCTCTGGGGCCAACGTCCTGACTTTC
TRBJ2-1 . . TRBV5-1 CASSLGYSRSFGEQFF TGCGCCAGCAGCTTGGGGTATTCCAGGTCCTTCGGGGAGCAGTTCTTC
TRBJ2-1 . TRBD2 TRBV29-1 CSVELLAGGNSYNEQFF TGCAGCGTTGAGCTTTTAGCGGGAGGGAACTCCTACAATGAGCAGTTCTTC
TRBJ2-3 . . TRBV27 CASSPLTSPTDTQYF TGTGCCAGCAGTCCTCTTACTAGCCCCACAGATACGCAGTATTTT
TRBJ1-6 . TRBD1 TRBV7-3 CASSLSIAGDREDSPLHF TGTGCCAGCAGCTTAAGTATAGCTGGAGACAGGGAGGATTCACCCCTCCACTTT
TRBJ2-5 once TRBD1 TRBV11-3 CASSRPGQGQETQYF TGTGCCAGCAGCCGCCCGGGACAGGGACAAGAGACCCAGTACTTC
TRBJ1-1 . TRBD1 TRBV28 CASSLLGTGNTEAFF TGTGCCAGCAGTTTACTTGGGACAGGGAACACTGAAGCTTTCTTT
TRBJ2-7 . . TRBV7-8 CASSLRGAGEQYF TGTGCCAGCAGCTTGAGGGGAGCAGGGGAGCAGTACTTC
TRBJ2-1 . . TRBV11-2 CASSLNSNNEQFF TGTGCCAGCAGCTTAAACAGCAACAATGAGCAGTTCTTC
TRBJ2-5 . . TRBV2 CASSGNLYRGTQYF TGTGCCAGCAGCGGCAACTTGTACCGCGGGACCCAGTACTTC
TRBJ2-1 . TRBD2 TRBV11-2 CASRRTSGPLSYNEQFF TGTGCCAGCAGAAGGACTAGCGGTCCCCTCTCCTACAATGAGCAGTTCTTC
TRBJ1-1 few . TRBV28 CASKPLRDTEAFF TGTGCCAGCAAACCCCTCAGGGATACTGAAGCTTTCTTT
TRBJ2-4 . TRBD1 TRBV7-2 CASSPQGTGRGDIQYF TGTGCCAGCAGCCCCCAAGGGACAGGGAGAGGTGACATTCAGTACTTC
TRBJ2-7 . . TRBV2 CASIPGSAEQYF TGTGCCAGCATTCCCGGGTCAGCCGAGCAGTACTTC
TRBJ2-3 . TRBD2 TRBV5-1 CASSPQLAGADTQYF TGCGCCAGCAGCCCGCAACTAGCGGGAGCAGATACGCAGTATTTT